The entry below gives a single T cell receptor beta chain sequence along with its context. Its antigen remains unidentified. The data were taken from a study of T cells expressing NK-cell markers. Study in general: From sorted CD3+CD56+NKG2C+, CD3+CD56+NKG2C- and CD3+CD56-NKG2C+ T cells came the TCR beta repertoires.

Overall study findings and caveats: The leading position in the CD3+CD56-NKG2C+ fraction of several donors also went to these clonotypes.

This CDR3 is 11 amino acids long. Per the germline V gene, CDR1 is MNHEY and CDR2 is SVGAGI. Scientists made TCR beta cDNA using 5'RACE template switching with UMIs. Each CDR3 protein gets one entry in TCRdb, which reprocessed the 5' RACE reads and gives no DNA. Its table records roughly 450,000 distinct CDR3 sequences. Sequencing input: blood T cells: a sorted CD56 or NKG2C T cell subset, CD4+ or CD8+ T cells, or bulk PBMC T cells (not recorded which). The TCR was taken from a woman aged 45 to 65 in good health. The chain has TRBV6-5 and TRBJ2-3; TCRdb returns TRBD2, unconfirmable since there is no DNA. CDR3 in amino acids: CASRERTSVYF.